What follows describes a single TCR beta chain. Its target is not known. Enrollment shut out patients with autoimmune disease history or systemic immunosuppression. The repertoire was sequenced with immunoSEQ multiplex PCR; TCRdb's copy has only in-frame clones and lacks some. Of fewer than 80,000 clones in the sample, approximately 83% are singletons; the top ten hold around 0.73%. The sample belongs to a study of OX40 agonist ivuxolimab in advanced cancers. Study as a whole: A mean age of about 56 years, range about 20 to 85, was recorded, and approximately 85% were male. General observations from the study: Average numbers of expanded clones were greater in CD8+ T cells than in CD4+.

CDR3 length: 15 amino acids. Trimming pared 0 bases from V and 4 bases from J, leaving 12 bases between. Germline CDR1 and CDR2: WSHSY and SAAADI. This specimen was CD4+ or CD8+ T cells sorted from blood, taken in a trial of the OX40 agonist ivuxolimab. The V gene is TRBV10-2, the J gene TRBJ1-2; D remains unclear. This TCR derives from an adult with an advanced solid tumor such as melanoma, head and neck, liver or kidney cancer. CDR3 residues: CASSESSDPSYGYTF. CDR3 in DNA: TGCGCCAGCAGTGAGTCCTCGGATCCCTCCTATGGCTACACCTTC.